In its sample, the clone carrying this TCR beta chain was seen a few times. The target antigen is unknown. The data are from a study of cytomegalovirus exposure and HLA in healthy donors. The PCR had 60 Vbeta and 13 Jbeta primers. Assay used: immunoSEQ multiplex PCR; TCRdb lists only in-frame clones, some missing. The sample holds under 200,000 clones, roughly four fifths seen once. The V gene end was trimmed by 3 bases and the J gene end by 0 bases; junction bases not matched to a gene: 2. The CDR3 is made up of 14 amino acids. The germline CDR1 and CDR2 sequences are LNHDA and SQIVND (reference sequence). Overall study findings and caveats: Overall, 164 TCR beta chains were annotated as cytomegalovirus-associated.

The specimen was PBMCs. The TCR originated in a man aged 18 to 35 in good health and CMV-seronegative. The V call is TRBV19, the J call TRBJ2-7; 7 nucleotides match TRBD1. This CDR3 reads CASSMDRSSYEQYF. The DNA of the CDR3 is TGTGCCAGTAGTATGGACAGGAGCTCCTACGAGCAGTACTTC. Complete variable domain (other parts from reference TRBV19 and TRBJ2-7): DGGITQSPKYLFRKEGQNVTLSCEQNLNHDAMYWYRQDPGQGLRLIYYSQIVNDFQKGDIAEGYSVSREKKESFPLTVTSAQKNPTAFYLCASSMDRSSYEQYFGPGTRLTVT.